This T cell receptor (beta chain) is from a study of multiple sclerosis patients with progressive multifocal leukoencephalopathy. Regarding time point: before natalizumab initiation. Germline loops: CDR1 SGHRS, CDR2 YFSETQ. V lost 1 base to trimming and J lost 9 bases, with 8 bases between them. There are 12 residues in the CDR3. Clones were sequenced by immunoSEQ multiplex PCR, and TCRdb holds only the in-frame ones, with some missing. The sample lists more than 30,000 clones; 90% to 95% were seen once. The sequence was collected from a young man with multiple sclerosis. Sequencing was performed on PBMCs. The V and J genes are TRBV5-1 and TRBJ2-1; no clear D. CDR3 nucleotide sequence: TGCGCCAGCAGCTTGAGCGTCGGTGAGCAGTTCTTC. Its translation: CASSLSVGEQFF.